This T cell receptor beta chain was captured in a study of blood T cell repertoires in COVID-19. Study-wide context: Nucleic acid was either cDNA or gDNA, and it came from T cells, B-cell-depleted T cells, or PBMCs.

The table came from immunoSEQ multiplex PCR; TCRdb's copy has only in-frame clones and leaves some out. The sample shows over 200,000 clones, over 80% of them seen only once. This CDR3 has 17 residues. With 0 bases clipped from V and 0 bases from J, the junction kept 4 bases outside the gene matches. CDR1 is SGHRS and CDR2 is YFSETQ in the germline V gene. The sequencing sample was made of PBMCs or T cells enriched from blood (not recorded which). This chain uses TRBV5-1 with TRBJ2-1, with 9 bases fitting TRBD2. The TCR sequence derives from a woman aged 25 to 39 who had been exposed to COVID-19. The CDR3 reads CASSLEPSGTSYNEQFF. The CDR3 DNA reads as TGCGCCAGCAGCTTGGAACCTAGCGGGACCTCCTACAATGAGCAGTTCTTC.